Included here is one TCR beta chain sequence, with context. What antigen it recognizes has not been identified. Base quality data are lacking; no much larger clone is found one base away. The record originates from a study of blood T cells in healthy people across ages (dated by TCRdb to between 2014 and 2017). Turning to the overall study: In model experiments, template switching captured roughly one uniquely barcoded TCR beta cDNA molecule for every two T cells. Using deep sequencing normalized with unique cDNA molecular identifiers, the study measured how TCR beta repertoire diversity changes with age. Donors were grouped into four age groups: young (average roughly 17 years), middle-aged (around 39), aged (approximately 67) and long-lived (around 80). To avoid experimental bias, donors of different ages were distributed randomly across sequencing lanes. Two additional independent replicas of 1 million unique cDNA reads from the same blood draw were analyzed for two donors (one aged 18 to 30 and one aged 80 or older). Broader findings and caveats from the paper: A strong correlation was found between observed TCR beta diversity and the percentage of naive T cells measured by flow cytometry. Observed TCR beta diversity per million T cells fell roughly linearly with age, and a significant reduction was already apparent by age roughly 40. Because profiling used bulk unsorted PBMCs, naive and antigen-experienced compartments could not be compared conclusively. Because donor CMV infection status was unknown, age-related changes in expanded clonotypes were potentially confounded. Compared with the aged group, the long-lived group had more naive CD4+ T cells, fewer expanded clones and increased TCR diversity, suggesting age selection. Estimates of total diversity from one million sequenced T cells were regarded as lower bounds and underestimates.

The roughly 42 donors, aged about 6 to 100 years, were systemically healthy Caucasian individuals from Russia. Approximately 9.3 milliliters of peripheral blood were collected from each donor into EDTA-treated Vacutainer tubes. PBMCs were isolated by Ficoll-Paque density-gradient centrifugation, with at least 6 million obtained per sample. Trizol reagent was used to extract total RNA from the PBMCs, yielding at least 6 micrograms per sample. For every donor, flow cytometry on a PBMC aliquot measured the percentage of naive CD45RAhigh/CD27high T cells. The CDR3 covers 13 residues, taking in both the cysteine and the phenylalanine. Only the CDR3 DNA is retained, 39 bases long and in frame from the first base. The germline V gene encodes CDR1 MNHEY and CDR2 SMNVEV (reference sequence). The junction shows trimming of 8 bases on V and 0 bases on J, plus 5 bases between the germline ends. The receptor library was made with 5' RACE. The data were produced on an Illumina HiSeq 2500. A second PCR of about 7 to 12 cycles was performed with a sample-barcoded 5' primer and a J-beta primer mix. A unique molecular identifier was introduced onto each TCR beta cDNA molecule by a template-switch 5' adaptor carrying 12 random nucleotides. At least 3 million CDR3-containing paired-end reads were obtained from each sample. The Mint cDNA synthesis kit, primed by a TRBC-specific oligonucleotide, was used to synthesize first-strand cDNA from all RNA. After uracil-DNA glycosylase treatment, a first 18-cycle PCR used universal primers M1SS and BC2_uni_R on all cDNA. In the original analysis: For normalization, 1 million high-quality reads were randomly selected from each sample, with every read carrying a distinct molecular identifier. Instead of being binned into consensus sequences, reads with shared molecular identifiers were discarded. MiTCR, run with a Q25 quality threshold and the strictest error-elimination algorithm, handled CDR3 identification, clonotype clustering and error correction. A nonparametric unseen species model using Euler transformation provided a lower-bound estimate of total TCR beta diversity. Through fastp at Q25 and MiXCR, TCRdb rebuilt clones from the public reads, retaining in-frame beta chains. All rows with the same CDR3 protein become a single entry with the most common DNA and genes. TCRdb, rather than the study authors, made the V and J calls. The sample table lists around 800,000 distinct CDR3 sequences, 62% of them with a count of one. Together, the top ten hold 28% of the sample.

Specimen: blood. The receptor was isolated from a man aged 30 to 39 in good health. The chain links TRBV27 with TRBJ2-6; confidence is insufficient to name the D gene. The CDR3 reads CASALSGANVLTF. The sequenced DNA: TGTGCCAGCGCCCTCTCTGGGGCCAACGTCCTGACTTTC.